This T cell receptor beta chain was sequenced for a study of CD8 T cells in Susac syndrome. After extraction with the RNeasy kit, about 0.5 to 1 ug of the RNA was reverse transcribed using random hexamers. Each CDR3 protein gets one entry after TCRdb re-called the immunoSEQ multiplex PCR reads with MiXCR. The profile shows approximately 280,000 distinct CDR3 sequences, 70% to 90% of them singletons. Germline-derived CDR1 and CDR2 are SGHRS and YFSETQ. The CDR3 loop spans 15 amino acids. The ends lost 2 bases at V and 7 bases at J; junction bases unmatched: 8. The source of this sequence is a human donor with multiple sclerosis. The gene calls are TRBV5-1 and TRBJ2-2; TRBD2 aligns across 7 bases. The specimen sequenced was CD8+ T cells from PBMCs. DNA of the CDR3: TGCGCCAGCAGCTTTACGCGGGAGCAAGTCGGGGAGCTGTTTTTT. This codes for CASSFTREQVGELFF.